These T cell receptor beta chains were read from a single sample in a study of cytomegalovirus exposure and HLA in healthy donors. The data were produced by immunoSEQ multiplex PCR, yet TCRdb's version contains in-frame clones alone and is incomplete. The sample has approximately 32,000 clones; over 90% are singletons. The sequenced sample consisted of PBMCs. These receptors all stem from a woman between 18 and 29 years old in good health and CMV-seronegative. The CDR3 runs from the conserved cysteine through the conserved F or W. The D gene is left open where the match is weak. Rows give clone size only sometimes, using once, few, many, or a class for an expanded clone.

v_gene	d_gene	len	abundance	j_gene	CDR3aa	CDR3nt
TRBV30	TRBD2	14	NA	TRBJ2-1	CASTPLAGGLEQFF	TGTGCCTCCACACCACTAGCGGGAGGTTTGGAGCAGTTCTTC
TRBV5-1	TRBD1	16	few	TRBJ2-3	CASSLAIDRGGDTQYF	TGCGCCAGCAGCTTAGCTATAGACAGGGGCGGGGATACGCAGTATTTT
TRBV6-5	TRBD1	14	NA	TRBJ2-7	CASNDRDRGNEQYF	TGTGCCAGCAACGACCGGGACAGGGGGAACGAGCAGTACTTC
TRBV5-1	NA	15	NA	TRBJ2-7	CASSFQAGPSYEQYF	TGCGCCAGCAGCTTTCAAGCGGGCCCCTCCTACGAGCAGTACTTC
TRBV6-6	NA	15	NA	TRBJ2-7	CASSYSLEGFYEQYF	TGTGCCAGCAGTTACTCACTTGAGGGTTTTTACGAGCAGTACTTC
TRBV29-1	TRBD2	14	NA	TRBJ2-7	CSPPISGSPHEQYF	TGCAGCCCCCCCATTAGCGGGAGCCCCCACGAGCAGTACTTC
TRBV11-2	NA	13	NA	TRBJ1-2	CASSQTGNYGYTF	TGTGCCAGCAGCCAAACAGGAAACTATGGCTACACCTTC
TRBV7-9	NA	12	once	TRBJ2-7	CASSLGEGEQYF	TGTGCCAGCAGCTTGGGTGAGGGCGAGCAGTACTTC
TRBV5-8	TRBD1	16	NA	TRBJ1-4	CASRPGGRATNEKLFF	TGTGCCAGCAGACCAGGGGGCAGGGCAACTAATGAAAAACTGTTTTTT
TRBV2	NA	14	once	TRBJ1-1	CASSDAGMNTEAFF	TGTGCCAGCAGTGATGCAGGAATGAACACTGAAGCTTTCTTT
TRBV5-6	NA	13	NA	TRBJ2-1	CASSWSRRDEQFF	TGTGCCAGCAGCTGGAGTCGGCGTGATGAGCAGTTCTTC
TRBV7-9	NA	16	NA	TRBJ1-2	CSSSTSMTLANYGYTF	TGTTCCAGCAGCACTAGCATGACCCTAGCTAACTATGGCTACACCTTC
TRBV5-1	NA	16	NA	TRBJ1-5	CASSSSRGEVDQPQHF	TGCGCCAGCAGCTCCTCTAGAGGGGAGGTAGATCAGCCCCAGCATTTT
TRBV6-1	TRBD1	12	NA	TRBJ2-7	CAGQGSSYEQYF	TGTGCCGGACAGGGCTCCTCCTACGAGCAGTACTTC
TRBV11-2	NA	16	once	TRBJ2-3	CASSLELQRSTDTQYF	TGTGCCAGCAGCTTAGAACTCCAGCGGAGCACAGATACGCAGTATTTT
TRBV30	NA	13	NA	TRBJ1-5	CAWSIAGDQPQHF	TGTGCCTGGAGTATAGCAGGGGATCAGCCCCAGCATTTT
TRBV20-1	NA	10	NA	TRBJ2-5	CSARTETQYF	TGCAGTGCTAGGACTGAGACCCAGTACTTC
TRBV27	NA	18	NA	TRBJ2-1	CASSLSWGETIAYNEQFF	TGTGCCAGCAGTTTATCGTGGGGGGAGACCATAGCCTACAATGAGCAGTTCTTC
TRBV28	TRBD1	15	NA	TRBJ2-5	CASTMTGVGGETQYF	TGTGCCAGCACGATGACAGGGGTCGGAGGAGAGACCCAGTACTTC
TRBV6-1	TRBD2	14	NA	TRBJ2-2	CASRERGNTGELFF	TGTGCCAGCAGGGAGCGGGGTAACACCGGGGAGCTGTTTTTT
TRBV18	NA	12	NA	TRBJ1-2	CASSPGEGDYTF	TGTGCCAGCTCACCGGGGGAGGGGGACTACACCTTC
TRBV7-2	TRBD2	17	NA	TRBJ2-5	CASSKGGLAGIQETQYF	TGTGCCAGCAGCAAAGGTGGACTAGCGGGGATTCAAGAGACCCAGTACTTC
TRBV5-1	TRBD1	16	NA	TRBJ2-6	CASSIGTVSGANVLTF	TGCGCCAGCAGCATCGGGACAGTTTCTGGGGCCAACGTCCTGACTTTC
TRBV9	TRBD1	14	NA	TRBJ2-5	CASSDGQGAWTQYF	TGTGCCAGCAGCGATGGACAGGGGGCATGGACCCAGTACTTC
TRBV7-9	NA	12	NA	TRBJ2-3	CASSLAADTQYF	TGTGCCAGCAGCCTTGCGGCAGATACGCAGTATTTT
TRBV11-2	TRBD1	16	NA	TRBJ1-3	CASSFGTGGSGNTIYF	TGTGCCAGCAGCTTTGGGACAGGCGGCTCTGGAAACACCATATATTTT
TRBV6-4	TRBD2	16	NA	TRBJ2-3	CASSEGLAGGPDTQYF	TGTGCCAGCAGTGAGGGACTAGCGGGAGGGCCAGATACGCAGTATTTT
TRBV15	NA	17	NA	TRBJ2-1	CATSRGPTSRNYNEQFF	TGTGCCACCAGCAGAGGGCCCACTAGCCGCAACTACAATGAGCAGTTCTTC
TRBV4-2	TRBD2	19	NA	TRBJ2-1	CASSQAKGTNPFRGNEQFF	TGTGCCAGCAGCCAAGCGAAAGGGACTAACCCCTTCCGGGGCAATGAGCAGTTCTTC
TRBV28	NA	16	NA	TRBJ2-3	CASSFLVGASTDTQYF	TGTGCCAGCAGTTTTCTGGTGGGAGCAAGCACAGATACGCAGTATTTT
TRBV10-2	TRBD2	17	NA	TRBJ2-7	CASISGTRGNRAYEQYF	TGCGCCAGCATATCCGGGACTAGGGGAAATAGGGCCTACGAGCAGTACTTC
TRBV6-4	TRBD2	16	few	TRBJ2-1	CASSEASGTPNNEQFF	TGTGCCAGCAGTGAGGCTAGCGGGACTCCTAACAATGAGCAGTTCTTC
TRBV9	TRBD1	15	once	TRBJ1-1	CASSERGRGPTEAFF	TGTGCCAGCAGCGAGAGGGGCAGGGGGCCAACTGAAGCTTTCTTT
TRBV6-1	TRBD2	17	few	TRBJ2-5	CASSARLAGGHQETQYF	TGTGCCAGCAGTGCCAGACTAGCGGGAGGGCATCAAGAGACCCAGTACTTC
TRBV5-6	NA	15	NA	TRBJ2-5	CASSRGGTASETQYF	TGTGCCAGCAGCCGCGGGGGGACAGCTAGTGAGACCCAGTACTTC
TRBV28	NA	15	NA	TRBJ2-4	CASSPSPKEGDIQYF	TGTGCCAGCAGCCCGAGTCCGAAGGAGGGTGACATTCAGTACTTC
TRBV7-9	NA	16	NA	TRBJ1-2	CSSNGMNRARFRGYTF	TGTTCCAGCAACGGGATGAACAGGGCCAGATTCAGGGGCTACACCTTC
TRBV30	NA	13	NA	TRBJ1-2	CAWRTGFSYGYTF	TGTGCCTGGAGAACGGGATTCAGCTATGGCTACACCTTC
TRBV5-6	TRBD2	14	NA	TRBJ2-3	CASSSLAGSDTQYF	TGTGCCAGCAGCTCCTTAGCGGGATCAGATACGCAGTATTTT
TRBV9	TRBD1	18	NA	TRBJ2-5	CASSALQGPFMEQETQYF	TGTGCCAGCAGCGCTTTACAGGGGCCCTTTATGGAGCAAGAGACCCAGTACTTC
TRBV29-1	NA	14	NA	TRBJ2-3	CSVEEGGGTDTQYF	TGCAGCGTTGAAGAAGGGGGAGGGACAGATACGCAGTATTTT
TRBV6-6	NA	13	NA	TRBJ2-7	CASSWDLRYEQYF	TGTGCCAGCAGCTGGGACTTGCGGTACGAGCAGTACTTC
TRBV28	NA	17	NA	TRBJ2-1	CASSPHLRRASYNEQFF	TGTGCCAGCAGTCCCCACCTCCGGCGGGCGTCCTACAATGAGCAGTTCTTC
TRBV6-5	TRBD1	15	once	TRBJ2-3	CASLDRGRSTDTQYF	TGTGCCAGCCTAGACAGGGGGCGTAGCACAGATACGCAGTATTTT
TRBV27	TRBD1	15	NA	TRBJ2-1	CASRKGQGLYNEQFF	TGTGCCAGCAGGAAGGGACAGGGGTTGTACAATGAGCAGTTCTTC
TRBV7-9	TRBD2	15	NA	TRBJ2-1	CASSQASGRANEQFF	TGTGCCAGCAGTCAAGCTAGCGGGAGGGCCAATGAGCAGTTCTTC